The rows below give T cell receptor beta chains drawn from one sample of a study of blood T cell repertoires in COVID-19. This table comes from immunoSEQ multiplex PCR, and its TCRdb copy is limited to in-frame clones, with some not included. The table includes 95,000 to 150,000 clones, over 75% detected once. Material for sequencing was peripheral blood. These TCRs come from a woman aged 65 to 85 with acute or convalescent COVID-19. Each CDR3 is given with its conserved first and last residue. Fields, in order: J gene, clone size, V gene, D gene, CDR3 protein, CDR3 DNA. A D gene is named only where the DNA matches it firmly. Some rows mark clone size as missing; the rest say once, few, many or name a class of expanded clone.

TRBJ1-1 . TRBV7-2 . CASSPGRTEAFF TGTGCCAGCAGCCCAGGTCGCACTGAAGCTTTCTTT
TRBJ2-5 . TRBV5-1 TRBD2 CASSLAGVSGGPVTQYF TGCGCCAGCAGCTTGGCCGGCGTTAGCGGGGGCCCTGTGACCCAGTACTTC
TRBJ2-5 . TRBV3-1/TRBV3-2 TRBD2 CASSDRTSGGAGRETQYF TGTGCCAGCAGCGATCGGACTAGCGGGGGGGCCGGGCGAGAGACCCAGTACTTC
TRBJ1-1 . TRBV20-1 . CSAALYTEAFF TGCAGTGCCGCGCTTTACACTGAAGCTTTCTTT
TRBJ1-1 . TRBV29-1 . CSVTRGGVNTEAFF TGCAGCGTTACTAGAGGTGGGGTGAACACTGAAGCTTTCTTT
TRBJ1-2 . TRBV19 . CASSTGGTLDKNYGYTF TGTGCCAGTAGTACCGGGGGGACACTTGACAAGAACTATGGCTACACCTTC
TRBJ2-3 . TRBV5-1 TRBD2 CASSPGTSGDTQYF TGCGCCAGCAGCCCTGGGACTAGCGGCGATACGCAGTATTTT
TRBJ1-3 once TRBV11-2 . CASSLAGAGGNTIYF TGTGCCAGCAGCTTAGCTGGGGCTGGAGGAAACACCATATATTTT
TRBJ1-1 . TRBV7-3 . CASSSLSGSEAFF TGTGCCAGCAGCTCCCTTTCGGGGTCTGAAGCTTTCTTT
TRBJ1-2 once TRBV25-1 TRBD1 CASSEGQGKGIIGYTF TGTGCCAGCAGTGAAGGACAGGGGAAGGGAATTATTGGCTACACCTTC
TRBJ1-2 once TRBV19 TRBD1 CASRLLQGLDYGYTF TGTGCCAGTAGATTACTACAGGGGCTGGACTATGGCTACACCTTC
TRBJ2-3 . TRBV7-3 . CASSLGPARADTQYF TGTGCCAGCAGCTTAGGCCCAGCGAGGGCAGATACGCAGTATTTT
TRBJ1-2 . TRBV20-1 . CSASGNYGYTF TGCAGTGCCTCCGGTAACTATGGCTACACCTTC
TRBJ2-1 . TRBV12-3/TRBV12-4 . CASSTGLNEQFF TGTGCCAGCAGTACTGGACTGAATGAGCAGTTCTTC
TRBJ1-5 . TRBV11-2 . CASSLDGFPNQPQHF TGTGCCAGCAGCTTAGACGGGTTTCCGAATCAGCCCCAGCATTTT
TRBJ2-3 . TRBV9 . CASSRLVFNTDTQYF TGTGCCAGCAGCCGACTAGTTTTTAACACAGATACGCAGTATTTT
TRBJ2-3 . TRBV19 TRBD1 CASSVRGSSTDTQYF TGTGCCAGTAGTGTCAGGGGGTCAAGCACAGATACGCAGTATTTT
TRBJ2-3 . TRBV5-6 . CASSRIGGRVTDTQYF TGTGCCAGCAGCCGGATTGGGGGCAGGGTGACAGATACGCAGTATTTT
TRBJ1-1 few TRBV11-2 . CASSLGRTTEAFF TGTGCCAGCAGCTTGGGCAGAACCACTGAAGCTTTCTTT
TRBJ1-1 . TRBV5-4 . CASSPAIQVMNTEAFF TGTGCCAGCAGCCCGGCCATACAGGTTATGAACACTGAAGCTTTCTTT
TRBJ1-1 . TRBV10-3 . CAIRRGAGDTEAFF TGTGCCATCAGGCGGGGCGCTGGGGACACTGAAGCTTTCTTT